Shown below are 30 T cell receptor beta chains from a single sample sequenced in a study of shared clonotypes between healthy human individuals (dated by TCRdb to 2020 to 2021). The protocol used for the library was the immunoSEQ multiplex PCR assay. The table comes from immuneACCESS by way of TCRdb, which keeps in-frame sequences with V and J called. Part of the clones is missing from these tables; in studies checked, under half for an unresolved V gene and the rest for unknown reasons. Recorded for this sample are approximately 2.3 million clones; roughly 93% of them occurred a single time. Under 0.45% of the sample is taken by the ten largest. The sequenced sample consisted of naive CD4+ T cells from PBMCs. Per the publication, the cell subset or site label means: CD45RA+ positively selected. All receptors derive from a young man in good health. Some clones in this sample may be carry-over from other donors' samples.

The rearrangement joins TRBV19 to TRBJ1-5; D not certain. V was pared by 4 bases and J by 5 bases, with 15 bases between. Germline loops: CDR1 LNHDA, CDR2 SQIVND (reference sequence). The CDR3 is 15 amino acids. As DNA, the CDR3 is TGTGCCAGTAGTAGAGCGGTGGGGAGGGATCAGCCCCAGCATTTT. Amino acids: CASSRAVGRDQPQHF.

Turning to this clone: Distinct nucleotide sequences in the sample also encode this CDR3. The chain has TRBV5-1 and TRBJ2-3; the D gene is possibly TRBD1 (5 bases). From germline, CDR1 is SGHRS and CDR2 YFSETQ. V shed 1 base and J shed 1 base, with 10 bases lying between them. This CDR3 has 15 amino acids. This CDR3 is CASSLQGSGTDTQYF. CDR3 sequence (DNA): TGCGCCAGCAGCTTGCAGGGTTCTGGCACAGATACGCAGTATTTT.

The chain recombines TRBV7-9 with TRBJ1-4; TRBD1 might be the D (5 bases). The CDR3 has 16 amino acids. Germline loops: CDR1 SEHNR, CDR2 FQNEAQ (reference sequence). The V end lost 10 bases, the J end lost 7 bases, and 25 bases lay between the germline ends. In DNA, the CDR3 is TGTGCCACCGAACCGCCTCAAGGGGACTATGGTGAAAAACTGTTTTTT. Translating gives CATEPPQGDYGEKLFF.

The V call is TRBV11-2, the J call TRBJ2-3; D might be TRBD2 (6 bases). Trimming pared 4 bases from V and 2 bases from J, leaving 19 bases between. Looked up from germline, CDR1 is SGHAT and CDR2 is FQNNGV. The CDR3 has 17 residues. The CDR3 protein is CASSSPYSGRTTDTQYF. The CDR3 region has the DNA TGTGCCAGCAGCTCACCTTACAGCGGGCGAACCACAGATACGCAGTATTTT.

V and J are TRBV19 and TRBJ2-1; D may correspond to TRBD1 or TRBD2 (5 bases each). Germline lookup yields CDR1 LNHDA and CDR2 SQIVND (reference sequence). V was cut by 9 bases and J by 0 bases, with 18 bases left in between. CDR3 length: 16 amino acids. For the CDR3, the DNA is TGTGCCAGCGTATGGAAGGCAGGGAGCTCCTACAATGAGCAGTTCTTC. Translating gives CASVWKAGSSYNEQFF.

The rearrangement uses TRBV5-1 and TRBJ2-1, with TRBD2 identical over 8 bases. V shed 0 bases and J 8 bases; nucleotides not matched to a gene: 7. Germline V CDR1 and CDR2: SGHRS, YFSETQ. The CDR3 has 15 amino acids. CDR3 in amino acids: CASSLEAGVWDEQFF. CDR3 nucleotides: TGCGCCAGCAGCTTGGAAGCGGGAGTTTGGGATGAGCAGTTCTTC.

In its sample, this clone was seen once. The V gene is TRBV7-3, the J gene TRBJ2-5; D remains unclear. V was clipped by 1 base and J by 6 bases, with 12 bases between them. The germline CDR1 and CDR2 sequences are SGHTA and FQGTGA. The CDR3 sequence is 14 residues long. Here the CDR3 DNA reads TGTGCCAGCAGCTTAAGGGTAGAGAAACAGACCCAGTACTTC. Residues: CASSLRVEKQTQYF.

The J gene is TRBJ2-3, the V gene TRBV6-5; D is perhaps TRBD2 (6 bases). This CDR3 contains 14 residues. CDR1 and CDR2 from the germline V gene are MNHEY and SVGAGI. Trimming stripped 6 bases from V and 3 bases from J, with 13 bases between. The CDR3 bases are TGTGCCAGCAGAGAATGGCTAGCGACAGATACGCAGTATTTT. Translated: CASREWLATDTQYF.

V usage is TRBV5-1 and J usage is TRBJ2-3, with a tentative D call TRBD1 (7 bases). The V gene lost 6 bases and the J gene lost 2 bases, with 16 bases spanning the gap. Looked up from germline, CDR1 is SGHRS and CDR2 is YFSETQ. The CDR3 consists of 15 residues. The CDR3 reads CASTRGTGVTDTQYF. CDR3 coding DNA: TGCGCCAGCACCAGGGGGACGGGAGTCACAGATACGCAGTATTTT.

The DNA of the CDR3 is TGTGCCAGCAGCTCGAGACAGGGGCCGCAGCCCCAGCATTTT. This codes for CASSSRQGPQPQHF. J is TRBJ1-5 and V is TRBV7-3; TRBD1 aligns across 8 bases. The CDR3 contains 14 residues. Trimming at V came to 4 bases and at J to 7 bases, leaving 6 bases not matched to a gene. The germline CDR1 and CDR2 sequences are SGHTA and FQGTGA.

The V gene is TRBV7-3, the J gene TRBJ2-1; 7 nucleotides line up with TRBD2. Trimming cost V 5 bases and J 9 bases; bases outside gene matches: 13. This CDR3 contains 15 residues. CDR1 and CDR2 (germline): SGHTA, FQGTGA. This chain's CDR3 is CASSPQLAVFGEQFF. The CDR3 DNA reads as TGTGCCAGCAGCCCCCAGCTAGCGGTCTTCGGTGAGCAGTTCTTC.

The chain is built from TRBV4-2 and TRBJ2-1; 11 bases line up with TRBD2. This CDR3 spans 15 amino acids. The germline V gene encodes CDR1 LGHNA and CDR2 YNFKEQ. With V trimmed by 3 bases and J by 10 bases, 8 bases remained unmatched. CDR3 sequence (DNA): TGTGCCAGCAGCCATCGCCTAGGGACTAGCGGCGAGCAGTTCTTC. Encoded protein: CASSHRLGTSGEQFF.

With respect to this clone: Other DNA variants within this sample encode the same CDR3. The chain combines TRBV9 with TRBJ2-3; tentative D call: TRBD2 (6 bases). CDR1 is SGDLS, CDR2 YYNGEE, per germline. This CDR3 has 14 amino acids. V was cut by 2 bases and J by 0 bases, with 7 bases left in between. The CDR3 DNA reads as TGTGCCAGCAGCGTCAGCGGGAGCACAGATACGCAGTATTTT. This encodes CASSVSGSTDTQYF.

The J gene is TRBJ1-5, the V gene TRBV30, with D unresolved. Germline values: CDR1 GTSNPN, CDR2 SVGIG (reference sequence). The V end lost 2 bases, the J end lost 5 bases, and 19 bases lay between the germline ends. The CDR3 has 16 residues. For the CDR3, the DNA is TGTGCCTGGAGTCGGGCGGGGAGCCGAATCGATCAGCCCCAGCATTTT. It codes for CAWSRAGSRIDQPQHF.

The chain uses TRBV29-1 and TRBJ2-7; D could derive from TRBD1 or TRBD2 (5 bases each). This CDR3 is built from 13 residues. CDR1 and CDR2 from the germline V gene are SQVTM and ANQGSEA. V gave up 6 bases and J gave up 2 bases, with 14 bases separating them. CDR3 nucleotide sequence: TGCAGCGTCAAGGGGCTAGCTGCCTACGAGCAGTACTTC. It is translated as CSVKGLAAYEQYF.

The chain joins TRBV28 to TRBJ1-2; D may be TRBD1 (5 bases). This CDR3 spans 14 amino acids. V shed 5 bases and J shed 4 bases, with 14 bases lying between them. Germline-derived CDR1 and CDR2 are MDHEN and SYDVKM. CDR3: CASSPSGWGYGYTF. The CDR3 bases are TGTGCCAGCAGTCCCTCAGGGTGGGGCTATGGCTACACCTTC.

V is TRBV28 and J is TRBJ1-4; 8 nucleotides match TRBD1. This CDR3 has 15 amino acids. From germline, CDR1 is MDHEN and CDR2 SYDVKM. J gave up 7 bases and V 7 bases, and 11 bases lay outside the gene matches. The CDR3 reads CASTEPDRDPEKLFF. The CDR3 DNA reads TGTGCCAGCACAGAACCGGACAGGGATCCTGAAAAACTGTTTTTT.

J is TRBJ2-1 and V is TRBV18, with 8 bases lining up with TRBD1. The CDR3 runs to 13 residues. Germline values: CDR1 KGHSH, CDR2 LQKENI. With 2 bases clipped from V and 9 bases from J, the junction kept 3 bases outside the gene matches. CDR3 nucleotides: TGTGCCAGCTCACCAACAGGGGGTTCTGAGCAGTTCTTC. Translated, it gives CASSPTGGSEQFF.

The chain uses TRBV7-2 and TRBJ2-7; 10 bases fit TRBD1. Per the germline V gene, CDR1 is SGHTA and CDR2 is FQGNSA. The CDR3 extends over 15 amino acids. The trim removed 3 bases at V and 5 bases at J, leaving 7 bases unmatched. The CDR3 loop is CASSLTGQGINEQYF. In DNA, the CDR3 is TGTGCCAGCAGCTTGACGGGACAGGGGATCAACGAGCAGTACTTC.

This sequence joins TRBV7-2 and TRBJ1-2; maybe TRBD1 (5 bases). The ends were cut back, 5 bases at V and 3 bases at J, with 13 bases in the middle. The CDR3 spans 14 residues. In germline, CDR1 is SGHTA, CDR2 FQGNSA. The CDR3 loop is CASSTRDGDYGYTF. The CDR3 coding sequence is TGTGCCAGCAGCACACGGGACGGAGACTATGGCTACACCTTC.

The genes are TRBV7-9 and TRBJ2-5; maybe TRBD1 (6 bases). V was shortened by 1 base and J by 2 bases, with 17 bases between the two germline ends. Germline V gene sequence: CDR1 SEHNR, CDR2 FQNEAQ (reference sequence). CDR3 size: 17 residues. CDR3: CASSLVSTTGTQETQYF. CDR3 nucleotides: TGTGCCAGCAGCTTAGTCTCCACGACAGGAACTCAAGAGACCCAGTACTTC.

This chain uses TRBV7-3 with TRBJ2-1; TRBD2 might be the D (5 bases). CDR3 length: 15 amino acids. The V gene's germline CDR1 is SGHTA and CDR2 FQGTGA. Trimming removed 0 bases from V and 9 bases from J, with 15 bases in between. DNA for the CDR3: TGTGCCAGCAGCTTAACGAGATCTTACAGCGGTGAGCAGTTCTTC. Residues: CASSLTRSYSGEQFF. Full variable domain (remainder filled in from reference TRBV7-3 and TRBJ2-1): GAGVSQTPSNKVTEKGKYVELRCDPISGHTALYWYRQSLGQGPEFLIYFQGTGAADDSGLPNDRFFAVRPEGSVSTLKIQRTERGDSAVYLCASSLTRSYSGEQFFGPGTRLTVL.

The table lists this clone with a count of one. CDR3 DNA sequence: TGTGCCAGCAGCTTACTTGGTACTTCCGCCTCCTACGAGCAGTACTTC. It translates to CASSLLGTSASYEQYF. The chain combines TRBV11-1 with TRBJ2-7; D not certain. The CDR3 runs 16 residues. Germline CDR1 is SGHAT and CDR2 is FQDESV (reference sequence). Trimming took off 2 bases at V and 0 bases at J, with 14 bases between the two ends.

Here the CDR3 DNA reads TGTGCCAGCCAAAAACTAGCGGGAGCGACCGGGGAGCTGTTTTTT. This encodes CASQKLAGATGELFF. The chain carries TRBV6-5 and TRBJ2-2; 11 positions agree with TRBD2. Germline CDR1 MNHEY, CDR2 SVGAGI. V lost 8 bases to trimming and J lost 5 bases; unmatched junction nucleotides: 7. The CDR3 covers 15 residues.

The rearrangement links TRBV7-2 to TRBJ2-5, with TRBD2 matching over 7 bases. Germline assignment: CDR1 SGHTA and CDR2 FQGNSA. CDR3 length: 14 amino acids. With V trimmed by 3 bases and J by 12 bases, 13 bases remained unmatched. CDR3 nucleotides: TGTGCCAGCAGCTTCCAAAGACTAGCCGGAGGGGAGTACTTC. Encoded protein: CASSFQRLAGGEYF. The entire variable domain, with the rest obtained from reference TRBV7-2 and TRBJ2-5, is as follows: GAGVSQSPSNKVTEKGKDVELRCDPISGHTALYWYRQSLGQGLEFLIYFQGNSAPDKSGLPSDRFSAERTGGSVSTLTIQRTQQEDSAVYLCASSFQRLAGGEYFGPGTRLLVL.

This clone was counted a single time. The rearrangement joins TRBV20-1 to TRBJ1-2; D gene uncertain. Trimming stripped 4 bases from V and 6 bases from J, with 9 bases between. This CDR3 region has 11 residues. Germline V lookup: CDR1 DFQATT, CDR2 SNEGSKA (reference sequence). CDR3 protein: CSAMGADGYTF. The CDR3 region has the DNA TGCAGTGCTATGGGTGCGGATGGCTACACCTTC.

The rearrangement joins TRBV19 to TRBJ1-1, with TRBD1 matching over 10 bases. V shed 10 bases and J 5 bases; nucleotides not matched to a gene: 10. The germline V gene has CDR1 LNHDA and CDR2 SQIVND (reference sequence). CDR3 size: 14 residues. The CDR3 region is CATTRQGARTEAFF. The CDR3 region has the DNA TGTGCCACCACCAGACAGGGGGCGCGAACTGAAGCTTTCTTT.

The J gene is TRBJ2-2, the V gene TRBV11-3; weak D call: TRBD2 (5 bases). CDR1 is SGHNT and CDR2 is YENEEA in the germline V gene. This CDR3 is built from 12 residues. Trimming cost V 8 bases and J 6 bases, with 10 bases left between them. The CDR3 nucleotides are TGTGCCAGCCGGGGTTTCGCCGGGGAGCTGTTTTTT. It yields the protein CASRGFAGELFF. Combining the CDR3 with reference TRBV11-3 and TRBJ2-2 gives the whole variable domain EAGVVQSPRYKIIEKKQPVAFWCNPISGHNTLYWYLQNLGQGPELLIRYENEEAVDDSQLPKDRFSAERLKGVDSTLKIQPAELGDSAVYLCASRGFAGELFFGEGSRLTVL.

V and J are TRBV7-3 and TRBJ2-7; no definite D call. CDR1 and CDR2 (germline): SGHTA, FQGTGA. The CDR3 has 13 amino acids. Trimming removed 2 bases from V and 3 bases from J, with 8 bases in between. The CDR3 DNA sequence: TGTGCCAGCAGCTTAGGCAGATACTACGAGCAGTACTTC. Translated: CASSLGRYYEQYF.

This chain uses TRBV10-3 with TRBJ2-3; TRBD2 aligns across 7 bases. Germline CDR1 and CDR2: ENHRY and SYGVKD. There are 14 residues in the CDR3. After removal of 7 bases from V and 2 bases from J, the junction contained 6 bases not matched to a gene. DNA of the CDR3: TGTGCCATCAAGAGTCTAGCGGACACAGATACGCAGTATTTT. Translation: CAIKSLADTDTQYF.